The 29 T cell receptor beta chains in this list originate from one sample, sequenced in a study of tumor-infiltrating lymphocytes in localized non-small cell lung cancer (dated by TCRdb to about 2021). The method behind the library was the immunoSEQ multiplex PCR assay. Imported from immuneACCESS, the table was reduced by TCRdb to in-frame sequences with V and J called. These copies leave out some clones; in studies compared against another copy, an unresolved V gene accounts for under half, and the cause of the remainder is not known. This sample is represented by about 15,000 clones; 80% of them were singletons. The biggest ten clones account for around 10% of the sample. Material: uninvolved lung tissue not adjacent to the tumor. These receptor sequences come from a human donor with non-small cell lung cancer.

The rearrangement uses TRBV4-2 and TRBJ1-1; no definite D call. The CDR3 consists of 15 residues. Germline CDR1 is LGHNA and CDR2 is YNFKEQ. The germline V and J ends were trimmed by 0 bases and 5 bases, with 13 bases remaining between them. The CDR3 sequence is CASSQEPGILTEAFF. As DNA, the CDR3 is TGTGCCAGCAGCCAAGAGCCGGGGATTTTAACTGAAGCTTTCTTT.

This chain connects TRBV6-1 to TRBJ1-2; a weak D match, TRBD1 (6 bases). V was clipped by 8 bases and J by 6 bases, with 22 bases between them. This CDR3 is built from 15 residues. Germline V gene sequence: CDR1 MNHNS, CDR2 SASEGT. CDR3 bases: TGTGCCAGCCGTATCTTCAGGGGCCCACAAGATGGCTACACCTTC. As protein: CASRIFRGPQDGYTF.

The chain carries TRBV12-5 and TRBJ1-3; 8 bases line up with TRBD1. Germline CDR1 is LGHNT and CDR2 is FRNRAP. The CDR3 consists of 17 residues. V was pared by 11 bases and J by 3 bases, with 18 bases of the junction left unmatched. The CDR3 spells CASRTGQGQSYGNTIYF. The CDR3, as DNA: TGTGCTTCCCGAACCGGACAGGGACAGAGTTATGGAAACACCATATATTTT.

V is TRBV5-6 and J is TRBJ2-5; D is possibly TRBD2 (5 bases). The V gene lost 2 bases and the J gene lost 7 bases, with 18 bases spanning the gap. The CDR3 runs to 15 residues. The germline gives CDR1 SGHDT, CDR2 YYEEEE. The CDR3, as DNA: TGTGCCAGCAGCTTCGAGGGCGGCGATACGGGGACCCAGTACTTC. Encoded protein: CASSFEGGDTGTQYF.

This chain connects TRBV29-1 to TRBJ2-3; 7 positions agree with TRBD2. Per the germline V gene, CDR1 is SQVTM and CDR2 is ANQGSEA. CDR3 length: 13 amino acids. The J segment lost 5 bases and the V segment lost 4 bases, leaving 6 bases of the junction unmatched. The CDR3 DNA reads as TGCAGCGTTGGGGCAGGGAGGGGAGATACGCAGTATTTT. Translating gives CSVGAGRGDTQYF.

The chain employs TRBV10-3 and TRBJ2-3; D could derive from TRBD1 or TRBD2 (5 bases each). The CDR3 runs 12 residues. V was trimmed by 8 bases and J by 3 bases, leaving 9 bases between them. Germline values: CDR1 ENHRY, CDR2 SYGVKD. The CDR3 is CAIGGGTDTQYF. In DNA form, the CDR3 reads TGTGCCATCGGTGGGGGTACAGATACGCAGTATTTT.

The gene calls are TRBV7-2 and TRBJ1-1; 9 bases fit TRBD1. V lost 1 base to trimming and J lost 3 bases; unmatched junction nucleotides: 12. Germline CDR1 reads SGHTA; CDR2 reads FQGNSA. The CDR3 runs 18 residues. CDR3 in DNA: TGTGCCAGCAGCTTAGGGACAGGGGTACGGACTGATTACACTGAAGCTTTCTTT. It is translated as CASSLGTGVRTDYTEAFF.

CDR3 sequence: CASTGAGAVEQYF. DNA of the CDR3: TGTGCCAGCACGGGAGCGGGAGCTGTCGAGCAGTACTTC. This chain uses TRBV2 with TRBJ2-7; TRBD2 matches at 8 bases. With 7 bases clipped from V and 6 bases from J, the junction kept 8 bases outside the gene matches. This CDR3 region has 13 residues. Per germline, CDR1 SNHLY and CDR2 FYNNEI. Full variable domain (outside the CDR3, taken from reference TRBV2 and TRBJ2-7): EPEVTQTPSHQVTQMGQEVILRCVPISNHLYFYWYRQILGQKVEFLVSFYNNEISEKSEIFDDQFSVERPDGSNFTLKIRSTKLEDSAMYFCASTGAGAVEQYFGPGTRLTVT.

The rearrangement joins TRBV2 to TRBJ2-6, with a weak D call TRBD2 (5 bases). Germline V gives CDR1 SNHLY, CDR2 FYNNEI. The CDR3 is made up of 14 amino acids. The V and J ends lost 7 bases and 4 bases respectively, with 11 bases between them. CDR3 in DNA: TGTGCCAGCACCCCGGAGCGGGGGGCCAACGTCCTGACTTTC. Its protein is CASTPERGANVLTF.

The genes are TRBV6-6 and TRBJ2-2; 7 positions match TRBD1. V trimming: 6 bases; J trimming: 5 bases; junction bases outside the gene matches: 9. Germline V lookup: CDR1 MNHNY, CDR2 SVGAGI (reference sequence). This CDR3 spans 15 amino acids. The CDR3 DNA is TGTGCCAGCAGAGTGGGATTCAGGGGGACCGGGGAGCTGTTTTTT. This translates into CASRVGFRGTGELFF.

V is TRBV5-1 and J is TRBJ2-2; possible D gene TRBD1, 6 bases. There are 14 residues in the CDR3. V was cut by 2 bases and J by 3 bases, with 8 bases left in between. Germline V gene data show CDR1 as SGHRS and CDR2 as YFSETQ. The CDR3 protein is CASSLQGYTGELFF. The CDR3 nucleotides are TGCGCCAGCAGCTTACAGGGCTACACCGGGGAGCTGTTTTTT.

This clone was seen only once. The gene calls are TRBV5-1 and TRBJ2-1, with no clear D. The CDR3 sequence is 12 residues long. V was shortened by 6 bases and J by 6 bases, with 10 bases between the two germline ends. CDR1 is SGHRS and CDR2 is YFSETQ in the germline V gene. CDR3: CASMEQGNEQFF. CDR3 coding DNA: TGCGCCAGCATGGAGCAAGGCAATGAGCAGTTCTTC.

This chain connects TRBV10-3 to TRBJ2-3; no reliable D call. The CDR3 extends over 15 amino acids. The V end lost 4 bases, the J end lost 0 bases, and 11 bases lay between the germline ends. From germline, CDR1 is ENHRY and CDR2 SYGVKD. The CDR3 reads CAISGLQSSTDTQYF. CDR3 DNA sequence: TGTGCCATCAGTGGCCTACAGAGTAGCACAGATACGCAGTATTTT.

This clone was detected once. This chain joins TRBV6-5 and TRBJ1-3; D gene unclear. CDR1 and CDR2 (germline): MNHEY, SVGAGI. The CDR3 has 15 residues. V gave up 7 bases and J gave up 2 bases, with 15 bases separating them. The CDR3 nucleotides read TGTGCCAGCAAACGGTCGCGGCAGGCTGGAAACACCATATATTTT. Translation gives CASKRSRQAGNTIYF.

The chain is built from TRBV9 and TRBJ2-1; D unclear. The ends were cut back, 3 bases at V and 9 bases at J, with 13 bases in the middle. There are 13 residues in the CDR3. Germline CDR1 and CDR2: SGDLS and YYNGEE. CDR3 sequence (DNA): TGTGCCAGCAGCGCCGGACCAACAAGTGAGCAGTTCTTC. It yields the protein CASSAGPTSEQFF.

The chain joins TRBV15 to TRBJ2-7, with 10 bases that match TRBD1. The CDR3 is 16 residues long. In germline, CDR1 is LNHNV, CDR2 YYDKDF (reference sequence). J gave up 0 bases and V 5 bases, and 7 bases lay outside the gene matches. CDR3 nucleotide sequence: TGTGCCACCAGCGGAGGACAGGGGGAAGGCTCCTACGAGCAGTACTTC. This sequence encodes CATSGGQGEGSYEQYF. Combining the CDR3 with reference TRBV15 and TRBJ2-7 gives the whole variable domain DAMVIQNPRYQVTQFGKPVTLSCSQTLNHNVMYWYQQKSSQAPKLLFHYYDKDFNNEADTPDNFQSRRPNTSFCFLDIRSPGLGDTAMYLCATSGGQGEGSYEQYFGPGTRLTVT.

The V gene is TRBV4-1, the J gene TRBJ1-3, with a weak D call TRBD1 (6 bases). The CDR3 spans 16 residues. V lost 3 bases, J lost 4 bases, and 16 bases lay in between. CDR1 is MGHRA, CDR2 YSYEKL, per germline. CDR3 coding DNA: TGCGCCAGCAGCCAGCGCGGGGGGCTCAGCGGAAACACCATATATTTT. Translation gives CASSQRGGLSGNTIYF.

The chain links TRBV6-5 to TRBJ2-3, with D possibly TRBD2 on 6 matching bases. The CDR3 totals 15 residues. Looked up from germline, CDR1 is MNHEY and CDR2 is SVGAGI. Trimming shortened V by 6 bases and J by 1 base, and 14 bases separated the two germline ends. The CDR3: CASRGDGGGTDTQYF. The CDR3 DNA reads TGTGCCAGCAGGGGGGACGGCGGGGGCACAGATACGCAGTATTTT.

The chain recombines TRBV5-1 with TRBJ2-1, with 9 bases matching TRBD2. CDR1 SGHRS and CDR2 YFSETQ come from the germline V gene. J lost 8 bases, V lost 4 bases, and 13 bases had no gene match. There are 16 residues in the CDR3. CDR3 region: CASSRVAGGIGDEQFF. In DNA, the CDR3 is TGCGCCAGCAGCCGGGTCGCGGGAGGGATCGGAGATGAGCAGTTCTTC.

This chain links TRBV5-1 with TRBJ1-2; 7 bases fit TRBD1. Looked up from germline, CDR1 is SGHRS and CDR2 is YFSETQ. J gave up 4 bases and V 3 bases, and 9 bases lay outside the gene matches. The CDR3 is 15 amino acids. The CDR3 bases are TGCGCCAGCAGCTCAGGACAGGTGGCCCCCTATGGCTACACCTTC. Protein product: CASSSGQVAPYGYTF.

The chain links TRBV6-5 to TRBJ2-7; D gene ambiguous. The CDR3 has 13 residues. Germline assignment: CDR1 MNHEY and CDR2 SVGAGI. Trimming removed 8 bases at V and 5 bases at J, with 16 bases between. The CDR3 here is CASAAALGNEQYF. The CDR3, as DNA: TGTGCCAGCGCTGCGGCCTTGGGGAACGAGCAGTACTTC.

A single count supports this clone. The CDR3 loop is CASSLNPRISYEQYF. The DNA for the CDR3 is TGTGCCAGCAGCTTGAACCCGAGGATATCCTACGAGCAGTACTTC. The rearrangement links TRBV5-5 to TRBJ2-7, with D uncertain. CDR1 SGHKS and CDR2 YYEKEE come from the germline V gene (reference sequence). The CDR3 contains 15 residues. Trimming took off 1 base at V and 1 base at J, with 12 bases between the two ends.

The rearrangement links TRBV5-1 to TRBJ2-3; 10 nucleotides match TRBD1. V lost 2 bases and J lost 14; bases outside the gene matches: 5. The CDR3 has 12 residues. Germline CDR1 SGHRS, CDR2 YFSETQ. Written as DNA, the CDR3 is TGCGCCAGCAGCTTTCCGGGACAGGGGTGGTATTTT. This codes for CASSFPGQGWYF.

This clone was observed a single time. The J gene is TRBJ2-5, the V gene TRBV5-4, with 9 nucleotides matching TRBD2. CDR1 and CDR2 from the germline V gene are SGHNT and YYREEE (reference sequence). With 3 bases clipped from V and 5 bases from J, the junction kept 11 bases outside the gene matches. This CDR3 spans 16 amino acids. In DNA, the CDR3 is TGTGCCAGCAGCTCGACGTCCGGCGGGAGGGGGGAGACCCAGTACTTC. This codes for CASSSTSGGRGETQYF.

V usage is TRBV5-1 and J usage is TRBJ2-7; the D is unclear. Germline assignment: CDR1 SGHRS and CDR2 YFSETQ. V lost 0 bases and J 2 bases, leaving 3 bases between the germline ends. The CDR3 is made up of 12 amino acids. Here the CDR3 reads CASSLAPYEQYF. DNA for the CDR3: TGCGCCAGCAGCTTGGCCCCCTACGAGCAGTACTTC. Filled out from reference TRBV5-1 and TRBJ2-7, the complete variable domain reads KAGVTQTPRYLIKTRGQQVTLSCSPISGHRSVSWYQQTPGQGLQFLFEYFSETQRNKGNFPGRFSGRQFSNSRSEMNVSTLELGDSALYLCASSLAPYEQYFGPGTRLTVT.

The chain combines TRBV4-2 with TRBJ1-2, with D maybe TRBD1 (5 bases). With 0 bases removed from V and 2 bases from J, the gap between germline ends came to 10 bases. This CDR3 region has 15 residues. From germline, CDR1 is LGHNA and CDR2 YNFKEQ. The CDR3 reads CASSQEGPSNYGYTF. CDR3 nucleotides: TGTGCCAGCAGCCAAGAGGGGCCGTCGAACTATGGCTACACCTTC.

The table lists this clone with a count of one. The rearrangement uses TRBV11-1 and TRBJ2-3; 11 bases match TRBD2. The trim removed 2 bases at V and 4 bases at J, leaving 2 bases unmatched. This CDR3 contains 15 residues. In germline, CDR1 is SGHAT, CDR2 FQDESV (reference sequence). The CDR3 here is CASSLLTSGADTQYF. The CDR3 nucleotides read TGTGCCAGCAGCTTATTGACTAGCGGGGCAGATACGCAGTATTTT.

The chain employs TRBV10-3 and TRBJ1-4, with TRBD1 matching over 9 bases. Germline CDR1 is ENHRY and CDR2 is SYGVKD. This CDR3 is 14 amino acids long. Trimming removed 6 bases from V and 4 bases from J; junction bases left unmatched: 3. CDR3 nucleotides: TGTGCCATCAGCACAGGGGGCAGTAATGAAAAACTGTTTTTT. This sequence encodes CAISTGGSNEKLFF.

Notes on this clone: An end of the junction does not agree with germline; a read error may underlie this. The CDR3 coding sequence is TGTGCCAGCAGCTCGGACAGCAGCTCCTACGAACAGTACTTC. Residues: CASSSDSSSYEQYF. This chain links TRBV5-4 with TRBJ2-7; weak D call: TRBD1 (6 bases). From germline, CDR1 is SGHNT and CDR2 YYREEE (reference sequence). The CDR3 runs 14 residues.